This T cell receptor beta chain emerged from a study of blood T cell repertoires in COVID-19. Study at large: There were acute and convalescent COVID-19 samples, and they came from the United States, Italy and Spain. PBMCs, B-cell-depleted T cells, or T cells were the source of the cDNA or gDNA that made up the material.

Original handling: Estimates of nucleated cell counts were drawn from the amplification of reference gene primers. Generated by immunoSEQ multiplex PCR, the TCRdb table keeps only in-frame clones and is missing some. V, J and clone size are those of that table, while D and trimming were read from the DNA. This sample yields around 270,000 clones, of which less than 90% are seen a single time; about 1.5% belongs to the top ten. CDR1 is SEHNR, CDR2 FQNEAQ, per germline (reference sequence). The CDR3 contains 17 residues. J gave up 5 bases and V 5 bases, and 16 bases lay outside the gene matches. The receptor was derived from a woman in her thirties or forties who had recovered from COVID-19. The sequenced sample consisted of peripheral blood. J is TRBJ2-7 and V is TRBV7-9, with 9 bases aligning to TRBD1. Here the CDR3 reads CASSTSPRGTGWHEQYF. CDR3 bases: TGTGCCAGCAGCACCTCACCCCGGGGGACAGGGTGGCACGAGCAGTACTTC.